This TCR beta chain was retrieved from a study of early stage breast cancer tumors. Concerning this clone itself: Its matching antigen is unknown.

General study results and limits: Commonly generated sequences made up most enriched TCRB sequences shared between patients.

Germline V gives CDR1 KGHSH, CDR2 LQKENI. The CDR3 runs 16 residues. The V segment lost 2 bases and the J segment 1 base; nucleotides outside the gene matches: 2. TCRdb's copy holds only in-frame clones and misses some; the assay was immunoSEQ multiplex PCR. The sample has around 25,000 clones, roughly 67% seen once; the top ten hold about 9.9%. Sample: breast tumor tissue. The TCR was taken from a person aged 55 to 69 with breast cancer. This chain joins TRBV18 and TRBJ2-2; TRBD1 matches at 9 bases. The CDR3 DNA follows: TGTGCCAGCTCACCAACGACAGGGGGGAACACCGGGGAGCTGTTTTTT. Translated: CASSPTTGGNTGELFF.